This T cell receptor beta chain is drawn from a study of CD8 T cells in Susac syndrome. This clonotype has just a few counts. This CDR3 region has 15 residues. V lost 4 bases and J lost 0; bases outside the gene matches: 1. TCR beta sequences were obtained from blood CD8+ and CD4+ T cells. The CD8+ and CD4+ T cells were negatively isolated, with the TEMRA cells enriched by FACS. Reverse transcription of 0.5 to 1 ug RNA was performed with random hexamers. Each CDR3 protein gets one entry after TCRdb re-called the immunoSEQ multiplex PCR reads with MiXCR. The table records around 140,000 distinct CDR3 sequences, roughly 94% of them present only once.

The rearrangement links TRBV12-3 or TRBV12-4 to TRBJ2-7; TRBD2 agrees at 12 bases. Sequencing input: CD4+ T cells from PBMCs. The TCR was taken from a human donor in good health. The CDR3 loop reads CASSSTSGSSYEQYF. In DNA form, the CDR3 reads TGTGCCAGCAGTTCGACTAGCGGGAGCTCCTACGAGCAGTACTTC.